A selection of T cell receptor beta chains follows, all from one sample in a study of CD8 T cells in Susac syndrome. MiXCR was run by TCRdb on the immunoSEQ multiplex PCR reads, yielding one entry per CDR3 protein. The sample holds about 180,000 distinct CDR3 sequences; about 94% are singletons and the top ten take approximately 0.099%. The sample taken for sequencing was CD4+ T cells from PBMCs. All receptors derive from a human donor with Susac syndrome. Both conserved end residues are part of each CDR3. Fields, in order: J gene, V gene, CDR3 length, CDR3 protein.

TRBJ2-2 TRBV29-1 14 CSVERQGDTGELFF
TRBJ2-5 TRBV5-1 14 CASSFLAGEETQYF
TRBJ1-6 TRBV6-6 16 CASSYRPGPSDSPLHF
TRBJ2-7 TRBV7-6 13 CASSPGRFGGQYF
TRBJ2-2 TRBV5-1 15 CASSLRSGNTGELFF
TRBJ2-5 TRBV2 14 CASSELGSPETQYF
TRBJ1-2 TRBV7-2 14 CASSAQGASYGYTF
TRBJ1-2 TRBV12-5 14 CASGSQTPFYGYTF
TRBJ1-3 TRBV2 15 CASSDQGHSGNTIYF
TRBJ1-1 TRBV29-1 14 CSVDRGGGATEAFF
TRBJ1-2 TRBV4-1 14 CASSQAMDLYGYTF
TRBJ2-1 TRBV18 17 CASSPPTGQASYNEQFF
TRBJ2-2 TRBV12-5 15 CASGSGQGSTGELFF
TRBJ1-2 TRBV30 12 CAWSSGGYGYTF
TRBJ2-3 TRBV30 13 CAWSVNLGDTQYF
TRBJ2-1 TRBV20-1 14 CSARAGGLNDEQFF
TRBJ1-4 TRBV20-1 14 CSARKGATNEKLFF
TRBJ2-5 TRBV7-2 14 CASSLFQGRETQYF
TRBJ2-4 TRBV7-2 15 CASSTPPGVPNIQYF
TRBJ2-5 TRBV5-6 13 CASSSTLGETQYF
TRBJ2-5 TRBV12-3/TRBV12-4 14 CASSLLEEKETQYF
TRBJ2-7 TRBV28 14 CASSFQGPSYEQYF
TRBJ1-2 TRBV20-1 14 CSATPDRWLIGYTF
TRBJ1-2 TRBV30 11 CAWSPGYGYTF
TRBJ1-2 TRBV5-4 13 CASSFTDSYGYTF
TRBJ2-1 TRBV11-2 16 CASSFLAGGTYNEQFF
TRBJ1-5 TRBV28 13 CASSHWSNQPQHF
TRBJ2-7 TRBV27 15 CASSPGDSSPYEQYF
TRBJ1-6 TRBV12-3/TRBV12-4 14 CASSGDRTNSPLHF
TRBJ1-6 TRBV2 16 CASSDSPGTGRSPLHF
TRBJ2-6 TRBV19 15 CASSLQRSGANVLTF
TRBJ1-1 TRBV29-1 13 CSVDKGRNTEAFF
TRBJ1-1 TRBV6-5 15 CASTPTGHTNTEAFF
TRBJ2-1 TRBV28 16 CASTLMLAGGNNEQFF
TRBJ1-1 TRBV5-1 13 CASAEGGTTEAFF
TRBJ2-1 TRBV7-2 12 CASSLALDEQFF
TRBJ2-3 TRBV19 16 CASSILRGDGVDTQYF
TRBJ2-3 TRBV20-1 14 CSALLAGRTDTQYF
TRBJ2-3 TRBV11-2 16 CASSPAGRLSTDTQYF
TRBJ2-1 TRBV5-1 16 CASSLAGTSGHNEQFF
TRBJ2-7 TRBV2 13 CASSESRGYEQYF
TRBJ2-3 TRBV4-1 16 CASSQEWDYSTDTQYF
TRBJ2-7 TRBV4-3 14 CASSQDVISYEQYF
TRBJ2-3 TRBV6-6 14 CASRPYRSTDTQYF
TRBJ2-5 TRBV12-3/TRBV12-4 16 CASSPKGTGYQETQYF
TRBJ2-1 TRBV12-3/TRBV12-4 15 CASSLRTSGYNEQFF
TRBJ2-6 TRBV19 14 CASSWGAGANVLTF
TRBJ2-7 TRBV20-1 15 CSARGWGGDAYEQYF
TRBJ1-2 TRBV29-1 13 CSVEDKENYGYTF
TRBJ1-2 TRBV9 16 CASSVNVGDRRNGYTF
TRBJ1-4 TRBV29-1 13 CSVGEGPNEKLFF
TRBJ1-5 TRBV3-1 15 CASSQGLGSNQPQHF
TRBJ1-1 TRBV5-1 13 CASSLTGTAEAFF
TRBJ2-4 TRBV29-1 14 CSVEDKQLTAIQYF